This TCR beta chain was captured by sequencing in a study of CD8+ T cells in alopecia areata. On the study more broadly: The protocol delivered tofacitinib for 6 to 18 months, then withdrew it for 6 months. Study conclusions and caveats: Compared with normal scalp, lesional scalp had higher clonality and more expanded CD8+ clones. Patients shared TCRs less clearly than mice did, possibly for HLA-related reasons.

The treatment: oral pan-JAK inhibitor, 5-10 mg twice daily. Obtained from alopecia areata patients were lesional scalp punch biopsies along with peripheral blood. It was cDNA, reverse transcribed from extracted RNA, that served as the sequencing template. Profiled with immunoSEQ multiplex PCR; TCRdb holds only in-frame clones, not every one. The sample holds 200,000 to 250,000 clones; 64% are singletons and the top ten take around 4.2%. V lost 0 bases, J lost 6 bases, and 12 bases lay in between. This CDR3 spans 15 amino acids. The germline V gene has CDR1 SGHNT and CDR2 YENEEA. This clone turned up a few times. The antigen remains undetermined.

The receptor comes from a human donor with alopecia areata. The chain links TRBV11-3 to TRBJ2-1, with TRBD1 as a possible D gene (6 bases). Sample: CD4+ T cells sorted from blood, taken at week 4, from a patient treated with tofacitinib. CDR3 amino acids: CASSLEGQGPNEQFF. The CDR3 nucleotides are TGTGCCAGCAGCTTAGAGGGCCAGGGGCCCAATGAGCAGTTCTTC.